This T cell receptor (beta chain) emerged from a study of post-analysis software for immune sequencing data. For the study at large: Patients had relapsing-remitting, secondary progressive or progressive-relapsing multiple sclerosis; some lacked subtype. Study-wide results and limits: Roughly 5 TRBV segments were significantly more frequent in patients than in controls. TRBV5-6, TRBV5-1 and TRBV20-1 were among these segments. Normalized Chao1 diversity in multiple sclerosis patients fell significantly below that of controls.

This clonotype has only a few counts. Its target is unknown. Prepared libraries of TCR beta cDNA carried unique molecular identifiers. MiXCR, run by TCRdb on the PCR reads, gives a single entry per CDR3 protein. The sample lists fewer than 850,000 distinct CDR3 sequences; roughly 27% were seen once. The length of the CDR3 is 11 residues. V lost 9 bases to trimming and J lost 7 bases, with 12 bases between them. CDR1 is SNHLY, CDR2 FYNNEI, per germline. Sample: blood. The chain joins TRBV2 to TRBJ2-5; D is uncertain. The clonotype originates from a girl aged 10 to 17 with multiple sclerosis. The CDR3 loop is CARLARGTQYF. CDR3 sequence (DNA): TGTGCCAGGCTTGCCCGCGGGACCCAGTACTTC.